The 18 T cell receptor beta chains below all came from one sample that was sequenced in a study of early T cells in non-severe SARS-CoV-2 infection (dated by TCRdb to the early 2020s). The method was 5' RACE. The sequencer was a NextSeq 500. TCRdb applied fastp at Q25 and MiXCR to the public reads, then kept only in-frame beta chains. Duplicate CDR3 protein sequences are folded into a single record with the most common DNA and genes. The sample table lists about 60,000 distinct CDR3 sequences, approximately 12% of them with a count of one. The top ten hold approximately 9.8% of the sample. Specimen: whole blood. These receptors all come from an adult who was a healthcare worker with PCR-confirmed SARS-CoV-2 infection or an uninfected control (not recorded which).

This clonotype was seen at least ten times. The J gene is TRBJ2-7, the V gene TRBV28, with D perhaps matching TRBD1 (6 bases). The CDR3 runs 16 residues. CDR1 is MDHEN and CDR2 is SYDVKM in the germline V gene. Trimming took 5 bases from V and 0 from J, leaving 17 bases between them. The CDR3 DNA follows: TGTGCCAGCAGTGTCTCAGGGGAAGTTAACTCCTACGAGCAGTACTTC. Its protein product is CASSVSGEVNSYEQYF.

At least ten counts were recorded for this clonotype. V is TRBV7-2 and J is TRBJ1-6; D is perhaps TRBD1 (5 bases). With 5 bases removed from V and 8 bases from J, the gap between germline ends came to 13 bases. The germline V gene has CDR1 SGHTA and CDR2 FQGNSA. This CDR3 contains 14 residues. This CDR3 reads CASSRGDGYSPLHF. The CDR3 DNA reads as TGTGCCAGCAGCCGAGGGGACGGTTATTCACCCCTCCACTTT.

The V and J genes are TRBV4-3 and TRBJ2-3, with unresolved D. The V end was cut by 1 base, the J end by 0 bases, with 8 bases between. From germline, CDR1 is LGHNA and CDR2 YSLEER. CDR3 length equals 15 residues. The CDR3 region has the DNA TGCGCCAGCAGCCAAGGGGTGACTAGCACAGATACGCAGTATTTT. This encodes CASSQGVTSTDTQYF.

This clonotype was observed a few times. The rearrangement joins TRBV5-8 to TRBJ2-1; TRBD2 agrees at 7 bases. Trimming took 7 bases from V and 1 from J; bases not matched to a gene: 11. The germline gives CDR1 SGHTS, CDR2 YDEGEE. This CDR3 is built from 16 residues. The CDR3 DNA reads as TGTGCCAGCGTTGGGGGTAGCGGGCAATCCTACAATGAGCAGTTCTTC. This encodes CASVGGSGQSYNEQFF.

This sequence joins TRBV9 and TRBJ2-1, with D maybe TRBD2 (6 bases). There are 14 residues in the CDR3. The V and J ends lost 5 bases and 7 bases respectively, with 16 bases between them. Germline V gives CDR1 SGDLS, CDR2 YYNGEE. The chain's CDR3 is CASSFGEVGNEQFF. Here the CDR3 DNA reads TGTGCCAGCAGTTTCGGGGAGGTCGGTAATGAGCAGTTCTTC.

This clonotype qualifies as medium-sized. This sequence joins TRBV7-9 and TRBJ1-4; TRBD1 matches at 7 bases. CDR3 length: 13 amino acids. The V gene's germline CDR1 is SEHNR and CDR2 FQNEAQ (reference sequence). The trim removed 7 bases at V and 4 bases at J, leaving 3 bases unmatched. Here the CDR3 DNA reads TGTGCCAGCAAATGGGACAGTAATGAAAAACTGTTTTTT. Residues: CASKWDSNEKLFF.

In this sample, this clonotype turned up a few times. The chain uses TRBV19 and TRBJ2-7, with 9 bases that match TRBD1. V shed 5 bases, J shed 5 bases, and the junction held 10 bases outside the gene matches. This CDR3 is 15 amino acids long. Germline assignment: CDR1 LNHDA and CDR2 SQIVND (reference sequence). The CDR3 here is CASSATGTGFDEQYF. For the CDR3, the DNA is TGTGCCAGTAGTGCCACCGGGACAGGGTTCGACGAGCAGTACTTC. Full variable domain (missing parts from reference TRBV19 and TRBJ2-7): DGGITQSPKYLFRKEGQNVTLSCEQNLNHDAMYWYRQDPGQGLRLIYYSQIVNDFQKGDIAEGYSVSREKKESFPLTVTSAQKNPTAFYLCASSATGTGFDEQYFGPGTRLTVT.

V gene TRBV7-3 combines with J gene TRBJ2-6; 11 bases map to TRBD2. J gave up 3 bases and V 5 bases, and 9 bases lay outside the gene matches. CDR1 SGHTA and CDR2 FQGTGA come from the germline V gene. The CDR3 sequence is 18 residues long. The CDR3 DNA reads as TGTGCCAGCAGCCACCGAGGGACTAGCGGATTTGGGGCCAACGTCCTGACTTTC. Its protein is CASSHRGTSGFGANVLTF.

This clonotype was seen many times. The chain links TRBV4-1 to TRBJ1-2; D is perhaps TRBD1 (6 bases). The V end was cut by 1 base, the J end by 5 bases, with 20 bases between. CDR1 is MGHRA and CDR2 is YSYEKL in the germline V gene. CDR3 length: 17 amino acids. The CDR3 is CASSQVVGGRGGYGYTF. In DNA, the CDR3 is TGCGCCAGCAGCCAAGTGGTAGGCGGCAGGGGAGGGTATGGCTACACCTTC.

V and J are TRBV11-3 and TRBJ2-4, with 8 bases lining up with TRBD1. This CDR3 contains 14 residues. CDR1 and CDR2 (germline): SGHNT, YENEEA. The junction had 8 bases not matched to a gene; V was cut back by 4 bases and J by 9 bases. This CDR3 is CASSYQTGDGIQYF. The CDR3 region has the DNA TGTGCCAGCAGCTATCAGACAGGGGATGGCATTCAGTACTTC.

A single count supports this clonotype. This chain uses TRBV25-1 with TRBJ1-1; no reliable D call. V was pared by 2 bases and J by 1 base, with 8 bases between. The CDR3 covers 14 residues. The germline V gene encodes CDR1 MGHDK and CDR2 SYGVNS. The DNA for the CDR3 is TGTGCCAGCAGTGAACTCCCACCGAACACTGAAGCTTTCTTT. This encodes CASSELPPNTEAFF.

This clonotype has a count of ten or more. The chain couples TRBV9 to TRBJ2-1; the D gene is possibly TRBD1 (6 bases). Germline CDR1 reads SGDLS; CDR2 reads YYNGEE. The length of the CDR3 is 15 residues. Trimming left V 0 bases short and J 7 bases short, with 14 bases between. The CDR3 DNA sequence: TGTGCCAGCAGCGTAGCCGGGGAAACAGGGAATGAGCAGTTCTTC. It yields the protein CASSVAGETGNEQFF.

This clonotype was counted ten times or more. The chain recombines TRBV6-4 with TRBJ2-3; tentatively, D is TRBD1 or TRBD2 (5 bases each). There are 13 residues in the CDR3. Germline CDR1 reads MRHNA; CDR2 reads SNTAGT. V was pared by 2 bases and J by 7 bases, with 10 bases between. The CDR3 protein is CASSDARGNTQYF. For the CDR3, the DNA is TGTGCCAGCAGTGACGCCCGGGGCAATACGCAGTATTTT.

The genes are TRBV5-6 and TRBJ2-7; 10 bases align to TRBD1. The V gene's germline CDR1 is SGHDT and CDR2 YYEEEE. The J segment lost 8 bases and the V segment lost 6 bases, leaving 11 bases of the junction unmatched. The CDR3 loop spans 14 amino acids. The CDR3 sequence is CASNDRDRGVKQYF. Written as DNA, the CDR3 is TGTGCCAGCAACGACCGGGACAGGGGTGTTAAGCAGTACTTC. The complete variable domain, with remaining parts taken from reference TRBV5-6 and TRBJ2-7, reads DAGVTQSPTHLIKTRGQQVTLRCSPKSGHDTVSWYQQALGQGPQFIFQYYEEEERQRGNFPDRFSGHQFPNYSSELNVNALLLGDSALYLCASNDRDRGVKQYFGPGTRLTVT.

This sequence joins TRBV20-1 and TRBJ2-1; the D is unclear. The CDR3 has 10 amino acids. V was clipped by 5 bases and J by 8 bases, with 7 bases between them. Germline values: CDR1 DFQATT, CDR2 SNEGSKA (reference sequence). This chain's CDR3 is CSALVHEQFF. Written as DNA, the CDR3 is TGCAGTGCTCTCGTGCATGAGCAGTTCTTC.

This clonotype was seen only a few times. The chain employs TRBV29-1 and TRBJ2-5, with a possible D match to TRBD1 (6 bases). The CDR3 length is 12 residues. The germline V gene encodes CDR1 SQVTM and CDR2 ANQGSEA. V lost 8 bases to trimming and J lost 2 bases, with 12 bases between them. CDR3 DNA sequence: TGCAGCCGATCGGACAGACAAGAGACCCAGTACTTC. Amino acids: CSRSDRQETQYF. The variable domain in full, with the rest retrieved from reference TRBV29-1 and TRBJ2-5, is SAVISQKPSRDICQRGTSLTIQCQVDSQVTMMFWYRQQPGQSLTLIATANQGSEATYESGFVIDKFPISRPNLTFSTLTVSNMSPEDSSIYLCSRSDRQETQYFGPGTRLLVL.

The gene calls are TRBV3-1 and TRBJ2-5; TRBD2 aligns across 16 bases. CDR3 length: 18 residues. The germline gives CDR1 LGHDT, CDR2 YNNKEL (reference sequence). After removal of 4 bases from V and 7 bases from J, the junction contained 12 bases not matched to a gene. For the CDR3, the DNA is TGTGCCAGCAGCCGCGGGACTAGCGGGGGGGCTACATCAGCGACCCAGTACTTC. Translated: CASSRGTSGGATSATQYF.

The V call is TRBV7-2, the J call TRBJ2-7; 7 bases align to TRBD2. J was trimmed by 6 bases and V by 5 bases; bases with no gene match: 10. This CDR3 has 14 residues. In germline, CDR1 is SGHTA, CDR2 FQGNSA. The CDR3 loop reads CASSPGLLDPEQYF. CDR3 DNA: TGTGCCAGCAGCCCGGGACTACTCGATCCCGAGCAGTACTTC. Filled out from reference TRBV7-2 and TRBJ2-7, the complete variable domain reads GAGVSQSPSNKVTEKGKDVELRCDPISGHTALYWYRQSLGQGLEFLIYFQGNSAPDKSGLPSDRFSAERTGGSVSTLTIQRTQQEDSAVYLCASSPGLLDPEQYFGPGTRLTVT.